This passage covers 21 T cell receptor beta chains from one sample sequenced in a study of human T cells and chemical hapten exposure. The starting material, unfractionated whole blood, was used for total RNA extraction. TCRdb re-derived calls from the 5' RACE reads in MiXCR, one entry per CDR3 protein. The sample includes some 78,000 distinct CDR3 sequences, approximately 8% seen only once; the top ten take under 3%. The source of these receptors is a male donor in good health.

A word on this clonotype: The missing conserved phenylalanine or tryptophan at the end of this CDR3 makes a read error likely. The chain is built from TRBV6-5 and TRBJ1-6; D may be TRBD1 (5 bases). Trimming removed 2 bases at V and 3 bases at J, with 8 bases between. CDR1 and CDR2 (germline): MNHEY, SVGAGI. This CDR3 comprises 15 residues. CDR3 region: CASSYSGGYNSPLHY. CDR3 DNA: TGTGCCAGCAGTTACAGCGGGGGCTATAATTCACCCCTCCACTAT.

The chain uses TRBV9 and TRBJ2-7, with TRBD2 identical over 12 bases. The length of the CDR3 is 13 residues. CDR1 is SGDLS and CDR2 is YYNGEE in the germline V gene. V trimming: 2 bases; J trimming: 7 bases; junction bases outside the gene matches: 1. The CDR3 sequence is CASSVTSGGEQYF. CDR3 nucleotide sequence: TGTGCCAGCAGCGTTACTAGCGGGGGGGAGCAGTACTTC.

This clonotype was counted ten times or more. The CDR3 protein is CASSSGERGYTF. DNA of the CDR3: TGTGCCAGCAGCTCAGGGGAGCGGGGCTACACCTTC. The chain uses TRBV7-9 and TRBJ1-2, with D perhaps TRBD1 (6 bases). V was shortened by 4 bases and J by 8 bases, with 11 bases between the two germline ends. Germline CDR1 SEHNR, CDR2 FQNEAQ (reference sequence). The CDR3 length is 12 residues.

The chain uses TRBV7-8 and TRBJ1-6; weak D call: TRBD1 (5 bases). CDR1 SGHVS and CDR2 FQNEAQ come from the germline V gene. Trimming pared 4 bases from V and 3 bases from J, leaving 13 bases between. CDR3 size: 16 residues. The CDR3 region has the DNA TGTGCCAGCAGCTCCCGCCGGGACGGCTATAATTCACCCCTCCACTTT. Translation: CASSSRRDGYNSPLHF.

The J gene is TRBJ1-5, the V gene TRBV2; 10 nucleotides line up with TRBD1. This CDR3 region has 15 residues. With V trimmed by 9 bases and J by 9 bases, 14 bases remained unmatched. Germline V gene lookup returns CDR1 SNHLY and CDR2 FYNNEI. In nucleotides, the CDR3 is TGTGCCAGTCTTGAGGGACAGGGGTTCGGGAGGCCCCAGCATTTT. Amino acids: CASLEGQGFGRPQHF.

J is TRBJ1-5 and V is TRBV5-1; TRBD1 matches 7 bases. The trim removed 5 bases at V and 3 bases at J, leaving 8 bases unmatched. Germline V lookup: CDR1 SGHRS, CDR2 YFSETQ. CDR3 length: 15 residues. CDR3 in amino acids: CASSRDRENNQPQHF. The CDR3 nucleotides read TGCGCCAGCAGTCGCGACAGGGAGAACAATCAGCCCCAGCATTTT.

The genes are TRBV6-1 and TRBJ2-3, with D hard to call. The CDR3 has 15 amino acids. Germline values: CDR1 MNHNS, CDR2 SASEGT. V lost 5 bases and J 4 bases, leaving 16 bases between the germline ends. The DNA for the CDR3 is TGTGCCAGCAGTCATCTCGGCCAGGCAGCAGATACGCAGTATTTT. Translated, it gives CASSHLGQAADTQYF.

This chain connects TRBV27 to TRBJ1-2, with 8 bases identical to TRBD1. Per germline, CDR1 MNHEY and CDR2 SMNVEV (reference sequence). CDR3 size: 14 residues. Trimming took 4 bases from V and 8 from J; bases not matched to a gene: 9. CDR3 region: CASSSGTGSKGYTF. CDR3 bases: TGTGCCAGCAGTTCCGGGACAGGTTCGAAAGGCTACACCTTC.

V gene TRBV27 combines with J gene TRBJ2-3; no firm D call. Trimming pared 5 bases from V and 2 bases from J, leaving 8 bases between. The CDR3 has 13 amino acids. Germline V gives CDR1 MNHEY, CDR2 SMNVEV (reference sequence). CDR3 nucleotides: TGTGCCAGCAGTCTACCGCCCACAGATACGCAGTATTTT. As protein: CASSLPPTDTQYF.

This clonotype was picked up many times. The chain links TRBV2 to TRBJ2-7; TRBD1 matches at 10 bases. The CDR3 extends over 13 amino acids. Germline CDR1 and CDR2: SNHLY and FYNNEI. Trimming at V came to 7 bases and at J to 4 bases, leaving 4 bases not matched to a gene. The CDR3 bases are TGTGCCAGCAATCTGGGACAGGGGTACGAGCAGTACTTC. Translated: CASNLGQGYEQYF.

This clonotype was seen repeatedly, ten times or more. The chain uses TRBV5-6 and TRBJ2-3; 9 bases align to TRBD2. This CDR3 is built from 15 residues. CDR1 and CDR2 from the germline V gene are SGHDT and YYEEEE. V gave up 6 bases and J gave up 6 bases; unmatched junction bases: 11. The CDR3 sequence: CASIRGRAHGDTQYF. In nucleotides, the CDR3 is TGTGCCAGCATCCGCGGGAGGGCTCATGGGGATACGCAGTATTTT.

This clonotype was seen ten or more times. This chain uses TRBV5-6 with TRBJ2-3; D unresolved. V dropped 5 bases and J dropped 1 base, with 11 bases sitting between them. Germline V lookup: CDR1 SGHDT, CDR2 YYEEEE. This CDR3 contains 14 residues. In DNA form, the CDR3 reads TGTGCCAGCAGTCTTCCGCAGGGCACAGATACGCAGTATTTT. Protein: CASSLPQGTDTQYF. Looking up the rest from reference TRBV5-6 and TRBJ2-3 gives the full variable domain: DAGVTQSPTHLIKTRGQQVTLRCSPKSGHDTVSWYQQALGQGPQFIFQYYEEEERQRGNFPDRFSGHQFPNYSSELNVNALLLGDSALYLCASSLPQGTDTQYFGPGTRLTVL.

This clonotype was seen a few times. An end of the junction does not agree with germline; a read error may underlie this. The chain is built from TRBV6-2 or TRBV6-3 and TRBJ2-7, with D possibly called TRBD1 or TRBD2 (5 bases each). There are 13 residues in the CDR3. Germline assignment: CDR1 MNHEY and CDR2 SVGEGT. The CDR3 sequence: CASSPGTAWLGGF. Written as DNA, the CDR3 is TGTGCCAGCAGCCCCGGGACCGCGTGGCTCGGTGGGTTC.

CDR3 nucleotides: TGTGCCAGCAGGCCCGGGACTAGCGGGAGGGTTGAGCAGTTCTTC. Amino acids: CASRPGTSGRVEQFF. This chain uses TRBV7-9 with TRBJ2-1; TRBD2 agrees at 16 bases. Looked up from germline, CDR1 is SEHNR and CDR2 is FQNEAQ (reference sequence). The length of the CDR3 is 15 residues. V shed 6 bases, J shed 9 bases, and the junction held 5 bases outside the gene matches.

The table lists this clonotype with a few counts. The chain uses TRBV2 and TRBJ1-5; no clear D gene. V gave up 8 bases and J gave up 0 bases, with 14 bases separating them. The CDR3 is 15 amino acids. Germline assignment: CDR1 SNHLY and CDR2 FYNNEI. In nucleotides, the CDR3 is TGTGCCAGCGGCGAGCAAGGATATAGCAATCAGCCCCAGCATTTT. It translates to CASGEQGYSNQPQHF.

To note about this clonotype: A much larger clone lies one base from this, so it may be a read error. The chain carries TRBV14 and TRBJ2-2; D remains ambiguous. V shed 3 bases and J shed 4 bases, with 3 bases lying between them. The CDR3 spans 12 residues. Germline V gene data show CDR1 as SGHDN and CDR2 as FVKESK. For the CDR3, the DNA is TGTGCCAGCAGCCACTCCACCGGGGAGCTGTTTTTT. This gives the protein CASSHSTGELFF.

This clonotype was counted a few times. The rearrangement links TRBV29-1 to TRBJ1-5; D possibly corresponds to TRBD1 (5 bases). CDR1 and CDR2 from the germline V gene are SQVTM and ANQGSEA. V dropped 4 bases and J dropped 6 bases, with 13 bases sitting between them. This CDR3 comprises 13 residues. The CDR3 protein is CSVVSGAGQPQHF. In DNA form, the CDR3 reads TGCAGCGTTGTAAGCGGGGCTGGTCAGCCCCAGCATTTT.

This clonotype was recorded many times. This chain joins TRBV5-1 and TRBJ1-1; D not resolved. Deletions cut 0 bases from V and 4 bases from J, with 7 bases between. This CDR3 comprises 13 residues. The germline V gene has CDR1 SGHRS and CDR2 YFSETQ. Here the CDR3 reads CASSLVFFTEAFF. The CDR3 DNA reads TGCGCCAGCAGCTTGGTGTTTTTCACTGAAGCTTTCTTT.

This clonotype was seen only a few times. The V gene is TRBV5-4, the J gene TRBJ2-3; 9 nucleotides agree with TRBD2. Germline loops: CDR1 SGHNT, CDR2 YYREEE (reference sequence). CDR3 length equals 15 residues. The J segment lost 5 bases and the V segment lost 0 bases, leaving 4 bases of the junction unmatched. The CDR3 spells CASSLVAGAGDTQYF. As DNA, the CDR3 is TGTGCCAGCAGCTTGGTAGCGGGAGCGGGAGATACGCAGTATTTT.

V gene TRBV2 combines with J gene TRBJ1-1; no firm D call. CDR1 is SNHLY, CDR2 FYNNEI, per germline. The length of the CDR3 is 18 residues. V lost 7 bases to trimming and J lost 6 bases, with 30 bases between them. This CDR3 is CASILSRWAHMAKSEAFF. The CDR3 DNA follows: TGTGCCAGCATCTTAAGCCGGTGGGCCCATATGGCAAAATCTGAAGCTTTCTTT.

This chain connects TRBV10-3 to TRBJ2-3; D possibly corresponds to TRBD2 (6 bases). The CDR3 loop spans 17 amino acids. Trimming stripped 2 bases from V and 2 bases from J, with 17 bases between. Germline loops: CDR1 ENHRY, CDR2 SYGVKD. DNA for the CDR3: TGTGCCATCAGTGAGCGTGGGACCCCGGGAGCCACAGATACGCAGTATTTT. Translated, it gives CAISERGTPGATDTQYF.